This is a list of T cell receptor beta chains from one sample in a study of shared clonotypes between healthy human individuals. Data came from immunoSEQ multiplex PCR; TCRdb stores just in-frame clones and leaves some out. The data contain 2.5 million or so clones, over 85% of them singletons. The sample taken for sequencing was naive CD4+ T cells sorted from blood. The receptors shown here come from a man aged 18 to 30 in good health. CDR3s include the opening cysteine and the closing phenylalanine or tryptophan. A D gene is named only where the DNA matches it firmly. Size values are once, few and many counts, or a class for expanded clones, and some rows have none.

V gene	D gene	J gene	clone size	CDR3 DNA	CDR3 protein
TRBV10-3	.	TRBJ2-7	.	TGTGCCATCAGTGCGACAGATCAGAGCTCCTACGAGCAGTACTTC	CAISATDQSSYEQYF
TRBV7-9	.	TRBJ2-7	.	TGTGCCAGCAGCCCCGGGTGGGACTTCCGCGAGCAGTACTTC	CASSPGWDFREQYF
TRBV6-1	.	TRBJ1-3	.	TGTGCCAGCAGTGATCGACGGGGGGCTGAAGGAAACACCATATATTTT	CASSDRRGAEGNTIYF
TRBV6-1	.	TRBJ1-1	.	TGTGCCAGCAGAGCGGACAGCGGAAAAACTGAAGCTTTCTTT	CASRADSGKTEAFF
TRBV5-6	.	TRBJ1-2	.	TGTGCCAGCAGCTTAGGACAGACCCACTATGGCTACACCTTC	CASSLGQTHYGYTF
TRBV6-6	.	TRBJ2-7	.	TGTGCCAGCAGTTACTCAGGCTCCTACGAGCAGTACTTC	CASSYSGSYEQYF
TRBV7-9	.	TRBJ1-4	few	TGTGCCAGCAGCCCAGAGGGACCTTCGGGGAATGAAAAACTGTTTTTT	CASSPEGPSGNEKLFF
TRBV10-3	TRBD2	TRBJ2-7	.	TGTGCCATCAGTGACGTTGCGGGAGCCGGTCCCTACGAGCAGTACTTC	CAISDVAGAGPYEQYF
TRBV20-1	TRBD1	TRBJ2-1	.	TGCAGTGCTAGCCAGGGGGCAAAGTTCTTC	CSASQGAKFF
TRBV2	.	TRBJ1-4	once	TGTGCCAGCAGCCGGGACATCAATGAAAAACTGTTTTTT	CASSRDINEKLFF
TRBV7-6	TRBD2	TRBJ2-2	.	TGTGCCAGCAGCCCTCGGGACTACCCCACCGGGGAGCTGTTTTTT	CASSPRDYPTGELFF
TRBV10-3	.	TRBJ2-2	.	TGTGCCATCATTGAGAACGCGAACACCGGGGAGCTGTTTTTT	CAIIENANTGELFF
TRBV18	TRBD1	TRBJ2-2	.	TGTGCCAGCTCACCACCGGGGGACAGACTCACCGGGGAGCTGTTTTTT	CASSPPGDRLTGELFF
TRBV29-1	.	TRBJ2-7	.	TGCAGCGTCCTGGACGGTACCTACGAGCAGTACTTC	CSVLDGTYEQYF
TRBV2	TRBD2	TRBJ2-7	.	TGTGCCAGCAAGCGGGATTCCTACGAGCAGTACTTC	CASKRDSYEQYF
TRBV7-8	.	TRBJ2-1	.	TGTGCCAGCAGCTTAGGAGGTGGTACCTCACGAAACTCCCCTTACAATGAGCAGTTCTTC	CASSLGGGTSRNSPYNEQFF
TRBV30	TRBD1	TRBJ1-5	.	TGTGCCTGGGTGGGACAGGGGGCCGGTCAGCCCCAGCATTTT	CAWVGQGAGQPQHF
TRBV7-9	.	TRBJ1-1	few	TGTGCCAGCAGCACCGACGGGAACACTGAAGCTTTCTTT	CASSTDGNTEAFF
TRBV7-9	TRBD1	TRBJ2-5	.	TGTGCCAGCAGCCGGGACAGGGGGTCGGGAGAGACCCAGTACTTC	CASSRDRGSGETQYF
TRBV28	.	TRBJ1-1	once	TGTGCCAGCAGTGGTTTGGGGAAGAAGAACACTGAAGCTTTCTTT	CASSGLGKKNTEAFF
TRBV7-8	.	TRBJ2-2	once	TGTGCCAGCAGCTCTCTCTCTCTACGGCGGGGACGAAACACCGGGGAGCTGTTTTTT	CASSSLSLRRGRNTGELFF
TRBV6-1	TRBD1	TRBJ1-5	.	TGTGCCAGCAGTGTAGGACCATCCGGGGACAGGACTCAGCCCCAGCATTTT	CASSVGPSGDRTQPQHF
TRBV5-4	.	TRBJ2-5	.	TGTGCCAGCAGCTTCCCCCGGGCGGGAAGCGGGGAGACCCAGTACTTC	CASSFPRAGSGETQYF
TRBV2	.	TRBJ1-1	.	TGTGCCAGCATTAAAAATGTGGGGCTCCCGAACACTGAAGCTTTCTTT	CASIKNVGLPNTEAFF
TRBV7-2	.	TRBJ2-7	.	TGTGCCAGCAACCTTGGTCGGGGGCTTACCTACGAGCAGTACTTC	CASNLGRGLTYEQYF
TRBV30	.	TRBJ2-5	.	TGTGCCTGGGCCCCGGAAGAGACCCAGTACTTC	CAWAPEETQYF
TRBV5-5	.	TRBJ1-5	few	TGTGCCAGCAGCTTGAGCTACAATCAGCCCCAGCATTTT	CASSLSYNQPQHF
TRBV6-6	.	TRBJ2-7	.	TGTGCCAGCAGGGAACCACTAGCTTCCGAGCAGTACTTC	CASREPLASEQYF
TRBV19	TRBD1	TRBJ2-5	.	TGTGCCAGTAGTATCGGGACAGGGTCCGAGACCCAGTACTTC	CASSIGTGSETQYF
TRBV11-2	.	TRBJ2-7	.	TGTGCCAGCAGCATTGGGACCCACGAGCAGTACTTC	CASSIGTHEQYF
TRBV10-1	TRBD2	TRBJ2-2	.	TGCGCCAGCAGTGAGTCGTTAGCGGGGTACAACACCGGGGAGCTGTTTTTT	CASSESLAGYNTGELFF
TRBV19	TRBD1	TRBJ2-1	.	TGTGCCAGTAAGGGACAGGGTCCAAATGAGCAGTTCTTC	CASKGQGPNEQFF
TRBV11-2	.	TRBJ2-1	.	TGTGCCAGCAGCTCCTTACAGGGAAAGCAGTTCTTC	CASSSLQGKQFF
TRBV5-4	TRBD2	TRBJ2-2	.	TGTGCCAGCAGCACCATGACTAGCGGGAGGCAAACCGGGGAGCTGTTTTTT	CASSTMTSGRQTGELFF
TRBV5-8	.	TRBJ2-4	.	TGTGCCAGCAGCTTGCCCGGGGGAAACATTCAGTACTTC	CASSLPGGNIQYF
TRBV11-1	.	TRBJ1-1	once	TGTGCCAGCAGCTGGGGGGACGGACAGCAGAACACTGAAGCTTTCTTT	CASSWGDGQQNTEAFF
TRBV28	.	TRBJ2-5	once	TGTGCCAGCCGGTCATTAGAGACCCAGTACTTC	CASRSLETQYF
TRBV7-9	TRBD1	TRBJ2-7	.	TGTGCCAGCAGCTCCCCCGGGACAGACTCCTACGAGCAGTACTTC	CASSSPGTDSYEQYF
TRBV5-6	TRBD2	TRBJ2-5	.	TGTGCCAGCAGCTTGGCCGGGGCTAGCGGGCCGAGGGAGACCCAGTACTTC	CASSLAGASGPRETQYF
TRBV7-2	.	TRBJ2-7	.	TGTGCCAGCAGCCCATGGGTATACGGGGGCGGGGAGCAGTACTTC	CASSPWVYGGGEQYF
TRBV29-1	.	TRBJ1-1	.	TGCAGCGCCCTACCAGGGACAAAGAACACTGAAGCTTTCTTT	CSALPGTKNTEAFF
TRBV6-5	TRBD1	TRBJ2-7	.	TGTGCCAACCAGCGGCTCGCAGGGGGCCACGAGCAGTACTTC	CANQRLAGGHEQYF
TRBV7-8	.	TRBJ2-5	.	TGTGCCAGCAGCTCAGGGGTTAAAGAGACCCAGTACTTC	CASSSGVKETQYF
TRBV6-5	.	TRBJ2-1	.	TGTGCCAGCAGTTACTCGAGAGGTGGTGAGCAGTTCTTC	CASSYSRGGEQFF
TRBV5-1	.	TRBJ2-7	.	TGCGCCAGCAGCTTGGGACACGGAGGGGACTACGAGCAGTACTTC	CASSLGHGGDYEQYF
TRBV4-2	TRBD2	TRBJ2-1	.	TGTGCCACAAGCGACCGTTCTATAGCGGGGGGAAACAATGAGCAGTTCTTC	CATSDRSIAGGNNEQFF
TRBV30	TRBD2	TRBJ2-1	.	TGTGCCTGGAGCCGGGGGACTAGCTCCTACAATGAGCAGTTCTTC	CAWSRGTSSYNEQFF
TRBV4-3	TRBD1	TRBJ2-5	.	TGCGCCAGCAGCTTGAACAGGGGGTACGAGACCCAGTACTTC	CASSLNRGYETQYF
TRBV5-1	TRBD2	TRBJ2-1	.	TGCGCCAGCAGCCCCAACACCCCGTCGGGCGGGAGCACCTACAATGAGCAGTTCTTC	CASSPNTPSGGSTYNEQFF
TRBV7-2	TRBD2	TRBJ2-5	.	TGTGCCAGCAGCTGGAGCGGGAGCGGGGAGACCCAGTACTTC	CASSWSGSGETQYF
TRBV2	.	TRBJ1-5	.	TGTGCCAGCAGTGAGCACAGAAATCAGCCCCAGCATTTT	CASSEHRNQPQHF
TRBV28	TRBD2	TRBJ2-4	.	TGTGCCAGCAGTTTAGCGGGGGGGCACATTCAGTACTTC	CASSLAGGHIQYF
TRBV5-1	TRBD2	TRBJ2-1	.	TGCGCCAGCAGCTTGGGACTAGCGGGGTACAATGAGCAGTTCTTC	CASSLGLAGYNEQFF